The TCR beta chain described here comes from a study of monozygotic twins with inflammatory bowel disease. Broader study findings: Resolution of different T cell subtypes was not achieved. Neither one strong signal nor one clonotype associated with IBD was supported. Patient-to-patient differences in immunosuppressive treatment may have added variability to the repertoires.

Comment on this clonotype: Its matching antigen is unknown.

Investigators made cDNA in eight separate reactions per sample. Each CDR3 protein gets one entry in TCRdb, which reprocessed the 5' RACE reads and gives no DNA. The sample is made up of 330,000 or so distinct CDR3 sequences, and the top ten hold 2% of it. The CDR3 consists of 13 residues. Germline loops: CDR1 DFQATT, CDR2 SNEGSKA (reference sequence). V gene TRBV20-1 combines with J gene TRBJ2-5; lacking DNA, the TRBD2 call made by TCRdb goes unchecked. The sequence was obtained from a human donor with ulcerative colitis or Crohn's disease, or a healthy co-twin of an affected twin (not recorded which). Sequences were obtained from blood. CDR3 amino acids: CSARKLAEETRYF.